The rows below give T cell receptor beta chains drawn from one sample of a study of T cell clonotyping in hematopoietic cell transplantation. Sequenced by immunoSEQ multiplex PCR; TCRdb stores in-frame clones only, minus some. The sample has 17,000 or so clones, roughly 91% seen once; the top ten hold about 5.4%. The sequenced sample consisted of peripheral blood mononuclear cells. The origin of the receptors is a man aged 40-49 years in good health. Some clones in this sample may be carry-over from other donors' samples. Both conserved end residues are part of each CDR3. A D gene is named only where the DNA matches it firmly. Clone size is not always given. Where it is, it says once, few, many or a class for expanded clones.

v_gene	d_gene	abundance	j_gene	CDR3nt	CDR3aa
TRBV5-5	NA	few	TRBJ2-1	TGTGCCAGCAGCCCGGACTACGTCGGTGAGCAGTTCTTC	CASSPDYVGEQFF
TRBV2	NA	NA	TRBJ1-5	TGTGCCAGCAGGAATCCTCCGGGGGGGGACAATCAGCCCCAGCATTTT	CASRNPPGGDNQPQHF
TRBV15	NA	NA	TRBJ1-5	TGTGCCACCCAGCGATCTGAAGGGGCTAATCAGCCCCAGCATTTT	CATQRSEGANQPQHF
TRBV5-4	NA	NA	TRBJ2-7	TGTGCCAGCAGCCTAACTCCATACGAGCAGTACTTC	CASSLTPYEQYF
TRBV6-1	NA	NA	TRBJ2-5	TGTGCCAGCAGCCCGGGACCACCAAAGGCCCAGTACTTC	CASSPGPPKAQYF
TRBV19	TRBD1	NA	TRBJ2-5	TGTGCCAGTAGTACCTTGGGACAGACCCAGACCCAGTACTTC	CASSTLGQTQTQYF
TRBV6-6	NA	NA	TRBJ1-1	TGTGCCAGCAGCTACCCCGCGGACAGCGAAGCTTTCTTT	CASSYPADSEAFF
TRBV5-1	TRBD2	NA	TRBJ2-3	TGCGCCAGCAGCTTGGAGGGGACTAGTGGGGCTACGCAGTATTTT	CASSLEGTSGATQYF
TRBV7-3	NA	NA	TRBJ2-2	TGTGCCAGCAGCCCCAACACCGGGGAGCTGTTTTTT	CASSPNTGELFF
TRBV6-4	NA	NA	TRBJ2-7	TGTGCCAGCAGTGCCCAAGCGGGTGCGTCCTACGAGCAGTACTTC	CASSAQAGASYEQYF
TRBV6-6	NA	NA	TRBJ1-1	TGTGCCAGCAGTTACAGAAGGGACACTGAAGCTTTCTTT	CASSYRRDTEAFF
TRBV21-1	NA	once	TRBJ2-7	TGTGCCAGCAGATTACCCCGCCGACTACCTGACTACGAGCAGTACTTC	CASRLPRRLPDYEQYF
TRBV6-6	TRBD2	NA	TRBJ2-3	TGTGCCAGCAACAAACTAGCGGGAGGGCCGGGTGATACGCAGTATTTT	CASNKLAGGPGDTQYF
TRBV2	NA	NA	TRBJ1-1	TGTGCCAGCAGTGATGGGGCCCGAGGCACTTCTAACACTGAAGCTTTCTTT	CASSDGARGTSNTEAFF
TRBV11-3	NA	once	TRBJ1-5	TGTGCCAGCAGCTCTCTCTGGGATGGGACTGGTATGAGCAATCAGCCCCAGCATTTT	CASSSLWDGTGMSNQPQHF
TRBV7-9	NA	NA	TRBJ2-7	TGTGCCGGGGGAACGGGCACATCCTACGAGCAGTACTTC	CAGGTGTSYEQYF
TRBV25-1	TRBD1	NA	TRBJ2-2	TGTGCCAGCAGTGCCCGTGGGACAGCGAACACCGGGGAGCTGTTTTTT	CASSARGTANTGELFF
TRBV7-9	NA	few	TRBJ1-5	TGTGCCAGCAGCTACAACGATCAGCCCCAGCATTTT	CASSYNDQPQHF
TRBV7-2	TRBD1	NA	TRBJ1-2	TGTGCCAGCAGCCAAGGGACAGGGAGGTATGGCTACACCTTC	CASSQGTGRYGYTF
TRBV5-1	TRBD1	NA	TRBJ1-2	TGCGCCAGCAGCCAAGGGGACAGGGTCTATGGCTACACCTTC	CASSQGDRVYGYTF
TRBV7-9	NA	NA	TRBJ2-7	TGTGCCAGCACCAGACCCGGGGACCCCTACGAGCAGTACTTC	CASTRPGDPYEQYF
TRBV11-3	NA	NA	TRBJ2-5	TGTGCCAGCAGCTCCTCTGAGACCCAGTACTTC	CASSSSETQYF
TRBV6-5	TRBD1	NA	TRBJ1-5	TGTGCCAGCAGGGGGACAGAGGTTCAGCCCCAGCATTTT	CASRGTEVQPQHF
TRBV7-8	NA	once	TRBJ1-2	TGTGCCAGCAGCTTAGGGGGGTATGGCTACACCTTC	CASSLGGYGYTF
TRBV30	NA	NA	TRBJ1-4	TGTGCCTGGACGGGGGCAGGGCCTCAGGGAGGACTGTTTTTT	CAWTGAGPQGGLFF
TRBV25-1	TRBD1	NA	TRBJ2-7	TGTGCCAGCAGCCTCCAGGGGGAAAGCTACGAGCAGTACTTC	CASSLQGESYEQYF
TRBV6-5	TRBD1	NA	TRBJ2-7	TGTGCCAGCAGCCGGGGACAGGGTCCCTACGAGCAGTACTTC	CASSRGQGPYEQYF
TRBV5-1	TRBD1	NA	TRBJ2-7	TGCGCCAGCAGCTGGGGGACAGTGGGGTCCGAGCAGTACTTC	CASSWGTVGSEQYF
TRBV19	NA	NA	TRBJ1-2	TGTGCCAGTAGTATAGATGGGGGCCGACGGGATGATAACTATGGCTACACCTTC	CASSIDGGRRDDNYGYTF
TRBV21-1	NA	NA	TRBJ2-7	TGTGCCAGCAGCAAAGAACTAGCGGGAAACTACGAGCAGTACTTC	CASSKELAGNYEQYF
TRBV6-1	NA	NA	TRBJ1-3	TGTGCCAGCAGTGAAGCGCGAAGTGGAAACACCATATATTTT	CASSEARSGNTIYF
TRBV5-4	NA	NA	TRBJ2-3	TGTGCCAGCAGTCCCGGAGGAAGAACTAGCACAGATACGCAGTATTTT	CASSPGGRTSTDTQYF
TRBV6-5	TRBD1	once	TRBJ2-7	TGTGCCAGCAGTTACAACAGGGGGCCGGGTTACGAGCAGTACTTC	CASSYNRGPGYEQYF
TRBV7-9	NA	few	TRBJ1-3	TGTGCCAGCAGCTTAGGTGGGGGGTTCCCCTCTGGAAACACCATATATTTT	CASSLGGGFPSGNTIYF
TRBV7-6	TRBD2	NA	TRBJ2-2	TGTGCCAGCAGCTTACTAGCGGGAGGTTTGTCCGGGGAGCTGTTTTTT	CASSLLAGGLSGELFF
TRBV2	NA	NA	TRBJ1-5	TGTGCCAGCAGTGAAGGGCCAAATCAGCCCCAGCATTTT	CASSEGPNQPQHF
TRBV19	NA	few	TRBJ2-5	TGTGCCAGTAGTATAGATCGGGGGAGGCGAGAGACCCAGTACTTC	CASSIDRGRRETQYF
TRBV6-8	NA	NA	TRBJ1-5	TGTGCCAGCAGTTACATCCACCGCCTCTACCCTGAGAGCAATCAGCCCCAGCATTTT	CASSYIHRLYPESNQPQHF
TRBV19	NA	NA	TRBJ2-3	TGTGCCAGTACCGCTCGGGAGCCAGATACGCAGTATTTT	CASTAREPDTQYF
TRBV5-8	NA	NA	TRBJ1-5	TGTGCCAGCAGCTTGGTGTCAGGGGGCAATCAGCCCCAGCATTTT	CASSLVSGGNQPQHF
TRBV9	TRBD1	once	TRBJ2-1	TGTGCCAGCAGCGCCCAGGGGGTCCCCTACAATGAGCAGTTCTTC	CASSAQGVPYNEQFF
TRBV19	TRBD1	NA	TRBJ1-5	TGTGCCAGTAGCATCCTTCGAGGACAGGGAGATCAGCCCCAGCATTTT	CASSILRGQGDQPQHF
TRBV7-2	NA	NA	TRBJ2-3	TGTGCCAGCAAGGGGTGGGACACAGATACGCAGTATTTT	CASKGWDTDTQYF
TRBV5-1	NA	NA	TRBJ1-6	TGCGCCAGCACCCTGAGCAGTAATTCACCCCTCCACTTT	CASTLSSNSPLHF
TRBV6-5	NA	few	TRBJ1-6	TGTGCCAGCAGCCCAATTGGCCAGCTTGATTCACCCCTCCACTTT	CASSPIGQLDSPLHF
TRBV6-5	TRBD1	once	TRBJ1-1	TGTGCCAGCGGACTACAGGGGAGAACTGAAGCTTTCTTT	CASGLQGRTEAFF
TRBV19	NA	NA	TRBJ2-3	TGTGCCAGTAGTATCGGAGCGGTAATCACAGATACGCAGTATTTT	CASSIGAVITDTQYF
TRBV27	NA	NA	TRBJ2-7	TGTGCCAGCAGTGAGTCTCCGGGGGCAGGGTCCATGGTTTACGAGCAGTACTTC	CASSESPGAGSMVYEQYF
TRBV9	TRBD1	NA	TRBJ2-1	TGTGCCAGCAGCTCCGGACAGGGCTCCTACAATGAGCAGTTCTTC	CASSSGQGSYNEQFF
TRBV12-5	NA	NA	TRBJ2-5	TGTGCTAGTGGTAATTGGGACCGGGGGCGAGAGACCCAGTACTTC	CASGNWDRGRETQYF
TRBV28	NA	NA	TRBJ2-7	TGTGCCAGCACCCCGGCCGGGGGCAGGGATCACTACGAGCAGTACTTC	CASTPAGGRDHYEQYF
TRBV4-1	TRBD2	NA	TRBJ2-1	TGCGCCAGCAGGCACATCGGACTAGCGGGACGCTCCTACAATGAGCAGTTCTTC	CASRHIGLAGRSYNEQFF
TRBV27	NA	NA	TRBJ1-1	TGTGCCAGCACGGAGGGCACTGAAGCTTTCTTT	CASTEGTEAFF
TRBV25-1	NA	NA	TRBJ2-7	TGTGCCAGCAGTGACAGGACGGAGCAGTACTTC	CASSDRTEQYF
TRBV28	NA	once	TRBJ2-7	TGTGCCAGCGTTCGCCCGGGACTCGACTACGAGCAGTACTTC	CASVRPGLDYEQYF